Listed here is a single TCR beta chain. Original processing notes: Amplification from reference gene primers served as the basis for estimated nucleated cell counts. Sequencing used immunoSEQ multiplex PCR; TCRdb keeps in-frame clones, though not all of them. That table supplies the V and J calls and clone size; D and trimming were determined from the DNA. The sample contains about 71,000 clones, approximately 85% of which appear only once. The entry originates in a study of blood T cell repertoires in COVID-19. Study summary: The samples span acute and convalescent COVID-19 from the United States, Italy and Spain. T cells, B-cell-depleted T cells, or PBMCs supplied cDNA or gDNA.

CDR3 size: 14 residues. Germline CDR1 and CDR2: LNHDA and SQIVND (reference sequence). Trimming removed 5 bases from V and 6 bases from J; junction bases left unmatched: 6. The genes are TRBV19 and TRBJ2-2; TRBD2 agrees at 7 bases. Sequenced input: peripheral blood. The receptor's source is an elderly man with acute or convalescent COVID-19. CDR3 sequence (DNA): TGTGCCAGTAGTTTCGCGGGAGAATCCGGGGAGCTGTTTTTT. This gives the protein CASSFAGESGELFF.